Listed below are T cell receptor beta chains from one sample, sequenced in a study of CD8 T cells in ankylosing spondylitis. Via MiXCR, TCRdb re-called the 5' RACE reads, giving one row per CDR3 protein. The sample consists of 250,000 to 300,000 distinct CDR3 sequences, 20% of them appearing once. Sequencing was performed on blood, either unsorted or a sorted T cell fraction (not recorded which). The receptors were sampled from a male donor with ankylosing spondylitis or in good health (not recorded which). Both conserved end residues are part of each CDR3. A D gene is named only where the DNA matches it firmly. The size of a clone is reported for some rows only, either as once, few or many, or as a class for expanded clones.

J | D | size | V | CDR3 | DNA
TRBJ2-2 | TRBD2 | few | TRBV20-1 | CSAQRGGNTGELFF | TGCAGTGCCCAGCGCGGGGGGAACACCGGGGAGCTGTTTTTT
TRBJ2-3 | TRBD2 | once | TRBV5-1 | CASIGSGAFSGSDTQYF | TGCGCCAGCATAGGGTCGGGGGCCTTTAGCGGGAGTGATACGCAGTATTTT
TRBJ2-4 | TRBD2 | . | TRBV3-1 | CASSQAGLDKNIQYF | TGTGCCAGCAGCCAGGCGGGACTAGACAAAAACATTCAGTACTTC
TRBJ1-4 | . | . | TRBV10-3 | CAIGEHNEKLFF | TGTGCCATCGGTGAACACAATGAAAAACTGTTTTTT
TRBJ2-3 | . | . | TRBV5-1 | CASRREGGMGQGASDTQYF | TGCGCCAGCAGGAGAGAGGGTGGAATGGGGCAAGGGGCGTCAGATACGCAGTATTTT
TRBJ2-1 | TRBD2 | many | TRBV29-1 | CSVMTSSQFF | TGCAGCGTGATGACTAGCTCACAGTTCTTC
TRBJ1-2 | . | few | TRBV20-1 | CSARDPQVKGYTF | TGCAGTGCTAGAGATCCCCAGGTTAAGGGCTACACCTTC
TRBJ2-2 | . | . | TRBV3-1 | CASSSQDRPNTGELFF | TGTGCCAGCAGCTCCCAAGACAGGCCGAACACCGGGGAGCTGTTTTTT
TRBJ2-3 | . | many | TRBV10-2 | CASSGQTRTDTQYF | TGCGCCAGCAGTGGACAGACTCGCACAGATACGCAGTATTTT
TRBJ2-5 | TRBD1 | few | TRBV29-1 | CSVEGQGQQETQYF | TGCAGCGTTGAAGGACAGGGTCAACAAGAGACCCAGTACTTC
TRBJ2-1 | . | . | TRBV6-5 | CASSYNGEQFF | TGTGCCAGCAGTTACAACGGGGAGCAGTTCTTC
TRBJ2-3 | . | once | TRBV7-3 | CASSHTGIHPDTQYF | TGTGCCAGCAGCCACACCGGGATCCATCCGGATACGCAGTATTTT
TRBJ2-2 | TRBD1 | once | TRBV10-3 | CAISGPWDRGTGELFF | TGTGCCATCAGTGGCCCCTGGGACAGGGGAACCGGGGAGCTGTTTTTT
TRBJ2-1 | . | . | TRBV5-1 | CASSATQSYNEQFF | TGCGCCAGCAGCGCGACTCAGTCCTACAATGAGCAGTTCTTC
TRBJ2-3 | TRBD1 | . | TRBV10-3 | CAISDPTGGNTDTQYF | TGTGCCATCAGTGACCCGACAGGGGGGAACACAGATACGCAGTATTTT
TRBJ1-5 | TRBD1 | . | TRBV12-5 | CASGLVRDRAYYSNQPQHF | TGTGCTAGTGGTTTGGTCCGGGACAGGGCCTACTATAGCAATCAGCCCCAGCATTTT
TRBJ2-3 | TRBD2 | few | TRBV28 | CASSSPRLAGGVITDTQYF | TGTGCCAGCAGTTCCCCACGACTAGCGGGAGGGGTCATCACAGATACGCAGTATTTT
TRBJ2-4 | . | . | TRBV20-1 | CSGGLLAKNIQYF | TGCAGTGGAGGACTCTTAGCCAAAAACATTCAGTACTTC
TRBJ1-5 | . | . | TRBV28 | CASSKGVPYSNQPQHF | TGTGCCAGCAGTAAGGGGGTGCCTTATAGCAATCAGCCCCAGCATTTT
TRBJ2-2 | . | few | TRBV5-1 | CASSRGDANTGELFF | TGCGCCAGCAGCCGAGGGGACGCGAACACCGGGGAGCTGTTTTTT
TRBJ1-5 | . | few | TRBV5-1 | CASSLNLGDQPQHF | TGCGCCAGCAGCTTGAATTTGGGGGATCAGCCCCAGCATTTT
TRBJ1-1 | . | few | TRBV6-5 | CASRTSGRQAFF | TGTGCCAGCAGGACCTCAGGGCGCCAAGCTTTCTTT
TRBJ2-3 | . | few | TRBV14 | CASSQDRTDTQYF | TGTGCCAGCAGCCAAGATCGGACAGATACGCAGTATTTT
TRBJ2-1 | TRBD2 | few | TRBV7-8 | CASSPTSGSAEQFF | TGTGCCAGCAGCCCGACTAGCGGGAGTGCTGAGCAGTTCTTC
TRBJ2-1 | TRBD2 | few | TRBV20-1 | CSARVGLGSYNEQFF | TGCAGTGCTAGAGTAGGACTAGGCTCCTACAATGAGCAGTTCTTC
TRBJ2-3 | TRBD1 | . | TRBV5-1 | CASSLVGQTRDTQYF | TGCGCCAGCAGCTTGGTGGGACAGACGAGGGATACGCAGTATTTT
TRBJ2-3 | . | few | TRBV4-1 | CASSQGLLFVPLSDTQYF | TGCGCCAGCAGCCAAGGCCTACTATTCGTTCCCTTATCAGATACGCAGTATTTT
TRBJ2-3 | . | . | TRBV4-1 | CASSRASDTQYF | TGCGCCAGCAGCAGAGCTTCGGATACGCAGTATTTT
TRBJ1-2 | TRBD1 | . | TRBV5-1 | CASSLAGTEGGYTF | TGCGCCAGCAGCTTGGCCGGGACAGAGGGGGGCTACACCTTC
TRBJ2-3 | TRBD1 | . | TRBV7-3 | CASSLSVDRGFTQYF | TGTGCCAGCAGCTTAAGTGTGGACAGGGGGTTTACGCAGTATTTT
TRBJ2-2 | . | . | TRBV12-3/TRBV12-4 | CASTWAQRGALFF | TGTGCCAGCACCTGGGCCCAAAGAGGGGCGCTGTTTTTT
TRBJ1-2 | TRBD1 | few | TRBV28 | CASSFDRGITNYGYTF | TGTGCCAGCAGTTTCGACAGGGGGATTACTAACTATGGCTACACCTTC
TRBJ2-1 | TRBD2 | many | TRBV29-1 | CSVRASGGPEQFF | TGCAGCGTTCGGGCTAGCGGGGGGCCTGAGCAGTTCTTC
TRBJ2-3 | . | . | TRBV5-1 | CASSLDSPRTDTQYF | TGCGCCAGCAGCTTGGACAGCCCCCGCACAGATACGCAGTATTTT
TRBJ2-3 | . | few | TRBV7-8 | CASSLEPPSTDTQYF | TGTGCCAGCAGCTTAGAACCACCTAGCACAGATACGCAGTATTTT
TRBJ1-2 | . | . | TRBV25-1 | CASSEGSGGYTF | TGTGCCAGCAGTGAAGGGTCGGGTGGCTACACCTTC
TRBJ2-3 | TRBD1 | few | TRBV20-1 | CSARAPQGARADTQYF | TGCAGTGCTAGAGCGCCACAGGGGGCGAGGGCAGATACGCAGTATTTT
TRBJ2-3 | TRBD2 | few | TRBV20-1 | CSASPLAGGHTQYF | TGCAGTGCTTCCCCACTAGCGGGGGGGCATACGCAGTATTTT
TRBJ2-2 | . | . | TRBV12-3/TRBV12-4 | CASRMTGELFF | TGTGCCAGCAGGATGACCGGGGAGCTGTTTTTT
TRBJ2-5 | . | . | TRBV9 | CASSVVGGQETQYF | TGTGCCAGCAGCGTAGTGGGGGGCCAAGAGACCCAGTACTTC
TRBJ1-1 | . | . | TRBV5-1 | CVSSFGENTEAFF | TGCGTCAGCAGCTTTGGGGAGAACACTGAAGCTTTCTTT
TRBJ1-5 | . | . | TRBV2 | CASSVGVGQPQHF | TGTGCCAGCAGTGTGGGGGTAGGGCAGCCCCAGCATTTT
TRBJ2-5 | . | few | TRBV12-3/TRBV12-4 | CASSFDPQETQYF | TGTGCCAGCAGTTTCGACCCCCAAGAGACCCAGTACTTC
TRBJ1-1 | . | few | TRBV4-2 | CASSQEGGAEAFF | TGTGCCAGCAGCCAAGAGGGAGGGGCCGAAGCTTTCTTT
TRBJ2-6 | . | few | TRBV4-1 | CASSQDGRRPSGANVLTF | TGCGCCAGCAGCCAAGATGGGAGGAGGCCCTCTGGGGCCAACGTCCTGACTTTC
TRBJ2-5 | . | few | TRBV30 | CASKRAAAAQYF | TGTGCCTCCAAGAGGGCTGCCGCCGCCCAGTACTTC
TRBJ1-4 | . | few | TRBV18 | CASSPSNQSPPEKLFF | TGTGCCAGCTCACCATCGAATCAAAGCCCCCCCGAAAAACTGTTTTTT
TRBJ1-2 | TRBD1 | . | TRBV20-1 | CSARDLTGDSNYGYTF | TGCAGTGCTAGAGATTTAACAGGGGATTCTAACTATGGCTACACCTTC
TRBJ1-1 | . | . | TRBV6-5 | CASSYLGANTEAFF | TGTGCCAGCAGTTACTTGGGCGCGAACACTGAAGCTTTCTTT
TRBJ1-4 | TRBD1 | many | TRBV5-1 | CASSLAGQGNEKLFF | TGCGCCAGCAGCTTGGCGGGACAGGGGAATGAAAAACTGTTTTTT
TRBJ2-1 | . | few | TRBV12-3/TRBV12-4 | CASSFAYNEQFF | TGTGCCAGCAGTTTTGCCTACAATGAGCAGTTCTTC
TRBJ2-3 | TRBD1 | few | TRBV7-3 | CASSPTGGPDTQYF | TGTGCCAGCAGCCCGACAGGGGGCCCAGATACGCAGTATTTT
TRBJ1-3 | . | few | TRBV12-3/TRBV12-4 | CASSLVQGGNTIYF | TGTGCCAGCAGTTTAGTACAAGGTGGAAACACCATATATTTT
TRBJ1-2 | . | . | TRBV27 | CASSIGPRPNYGYTF | TGTGCCAGCAGTATCGGCCCTAGGCCAAACTATGGCTACACCTTC
TRBJ2-1 | TRBD2 | few | TRBV2 | CASSPQREQQFF | TGTGCCAGCAGTCCTCAGCGGGAGCAGCAGTTCTTC
TRBJ1-5 | . | . | TRBV10-2 | CASSADSLNQPQHF | TGCGCCAGCAGTGCGGACAGCCTCAATCAGCCCCAGCATTTT
TRBJ2-3 | . | . | TRBV7-9 | CASTSQASTDTQYF | TGTGCCAGCACCTCTCAGGCATCCACAGATACGCAGTATTTT
TRBJ1-1 | . | few | TRBV27 | CASSFLGATDSYTEAFF | TGTGCCAGCAGCTTTTTGGGGGCAACAGACAGCTACACTGAAGCTTTCTTT
TRBJ2-6 | TRBD1 | few | TRBV19 | CASSILQGSGANVLTF | TGTGCCAGTAGTATACTACAGGGGTCCGGGGCCAACGTCCTGACTTTC